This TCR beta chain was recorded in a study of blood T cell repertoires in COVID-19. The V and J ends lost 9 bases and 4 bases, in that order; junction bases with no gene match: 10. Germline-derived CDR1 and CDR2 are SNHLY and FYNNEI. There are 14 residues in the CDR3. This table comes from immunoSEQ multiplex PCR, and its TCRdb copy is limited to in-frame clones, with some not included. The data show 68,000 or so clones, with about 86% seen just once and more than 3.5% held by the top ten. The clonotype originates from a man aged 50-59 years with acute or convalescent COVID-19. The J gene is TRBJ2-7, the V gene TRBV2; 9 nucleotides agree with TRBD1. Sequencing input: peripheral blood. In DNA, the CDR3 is TGTGCCAGTAACGTGGGACAGGGTGTTTACGAGCAGTACTTC. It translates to CASNVGQGVYEQYF. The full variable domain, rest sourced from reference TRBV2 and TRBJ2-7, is EPEVTQTPSHQVTQMGQEVILRCVPISNHLYFYWYRQILGQKVEFLVSFYNNEISEKSEIFDDQFSVERPDGSNFTLKIRSTKLEDSAMYFCASNVGQGVYEQYFGPGTRLTVT.